The clone carrying this T cell receptor (beta chain) was recorded a few times. The antigen remains undetermined. Next came a second PCR, run for 7 to 11 cycles, which used a sample-barcoded 5' primer along with a J-beta primer mix. TCRdb recomputed calls from the 5' RACE reads with MiXCR, one row per CDR3 protein. The sample holds about 730,000 distinct CDR3 sequences; approximately 43% are singletons and the top ten take about 20%. This sample is drawn from a study of blood T cells in healthy people across ages. Overall study findings and caveats: Higher diversity and more naive CD4+ cells were features of long-lived donors, compared to aged donors.

V lost 6 bases and J lost 5; bases outside the gene matches: 8. The CDR3 is 14 residues long. Input material: blood. The rearrangement joins TRBV12-3 or TRBV12-4 to TRBJ2-5, with 8 bases lining up with TRBD2. This clonotype originated in an older woman in good health. In nucleotides, the CDR3 is TGTGCCAGCAGGCCAGCGGGGGCAGGGGAGACCCAGTACTTC. Amino acids: CASRPAGAGETQYF.